The entry below gives a single TCR beta chain sequence along with its context. Its antigen is unknown. Trimming cost V 3 bases and J 7 bases, with 11 bases left between them. CDR1 and CDR2 (germline): SGHRS, YFSETQ. CDR3 length equals 12 residues. The PCR made use of 60 Vbeta and 13 Jbeta primers. The protocol was immunoSEQ multiplex PCR, while the TCRdb copy is restricted to in-frame clones and leaves out a portion. The sample data list about 96,000 clones. The sample originates from a study of cytomegalovirus exposure and HLA in healthy donors. Study-wide findings and caveats: A prior analysis recorded that most TCR beta V segments were productive about 87% or about 30% of the time. Accurate HLA-A and HLA-B prediction from TCR beta sequences was reported for most subjects. Roughly 170 TCR beta chains were listed as cytomegalovirus-associated.

The sequence was collected from a woman between 25 and 40 years old in good health and CMV-seronegative. V is TRBV5-1 and J is TRBJ2-7; D perhaps matches TRBD1 (6 bases). The sample taken for sequencing was PBMCs. The CDR3 DNA follows: TGCGCCAGCAGCTATAACAGGGAGGAGCAGTACTTC. It is translated as CASSYNREEQYF.